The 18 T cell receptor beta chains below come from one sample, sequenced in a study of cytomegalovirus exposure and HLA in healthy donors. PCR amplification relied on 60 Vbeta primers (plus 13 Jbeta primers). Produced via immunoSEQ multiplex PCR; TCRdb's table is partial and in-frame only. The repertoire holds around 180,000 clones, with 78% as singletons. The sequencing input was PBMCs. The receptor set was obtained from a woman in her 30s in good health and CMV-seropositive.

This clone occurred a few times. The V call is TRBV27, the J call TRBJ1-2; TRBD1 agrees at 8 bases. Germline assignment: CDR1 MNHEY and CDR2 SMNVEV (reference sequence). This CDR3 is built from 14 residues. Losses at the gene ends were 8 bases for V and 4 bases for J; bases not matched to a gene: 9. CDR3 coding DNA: TGTGCCAGCGGGTTAGACAGGGGCGGCTATGGCTACACCTTC. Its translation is CASGLDRGGYGYTF.

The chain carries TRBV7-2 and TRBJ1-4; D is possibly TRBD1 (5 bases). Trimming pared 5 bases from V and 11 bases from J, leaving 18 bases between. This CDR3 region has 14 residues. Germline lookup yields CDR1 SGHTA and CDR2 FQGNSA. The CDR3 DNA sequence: TGTGCCAGCAGCCTGGCACAGGACCCTGCTAAACTGTTTTTT. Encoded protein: CASSLAQDPAKLFF.

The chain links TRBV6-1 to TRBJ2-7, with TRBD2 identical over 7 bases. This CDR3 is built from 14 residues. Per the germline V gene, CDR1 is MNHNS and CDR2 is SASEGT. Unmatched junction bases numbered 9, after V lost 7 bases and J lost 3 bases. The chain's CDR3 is CASIKRDVRYEQYF. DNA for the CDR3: TGTGCCAGCATAAAGCGGGATGTTCGCTACGAGCAGTACTTC.

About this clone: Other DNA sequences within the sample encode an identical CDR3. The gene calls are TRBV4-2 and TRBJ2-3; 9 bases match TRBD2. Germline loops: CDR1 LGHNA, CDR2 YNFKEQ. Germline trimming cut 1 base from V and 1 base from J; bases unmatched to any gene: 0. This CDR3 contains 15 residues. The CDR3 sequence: CASSQVAGGTDTQYF. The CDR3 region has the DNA TGTGCCAGCAGCCAAGTAGCGGGGGGCACAGATACGCAGTATTTT.

In DNA form, the CDR3 reads TGCGCCAGCAGAGGGGGACTAGCGCCAGCCAATGAGCAGTTCTTC. Amino acids: CASRGGLAPANEQFF. The rearrangement uses TRBV4-1 and TRBJ2-1, with 10 nucleotides matching TRBD2. CDR1 and CDR2 (germline): MGHRA, YSYEKL. The CDR3 is made up of 15 amino acids. Germline trimming cut 6 bases from V and 6 bases from J; bases unmatched to any gene: 8.

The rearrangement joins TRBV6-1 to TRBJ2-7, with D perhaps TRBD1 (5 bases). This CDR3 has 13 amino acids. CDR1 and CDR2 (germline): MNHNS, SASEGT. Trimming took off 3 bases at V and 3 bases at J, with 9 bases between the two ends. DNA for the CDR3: TGTGCCAGCAGTGAGACAGTCCTCTACGAGCAGTACTTC. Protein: CASSETVLYEQYF.

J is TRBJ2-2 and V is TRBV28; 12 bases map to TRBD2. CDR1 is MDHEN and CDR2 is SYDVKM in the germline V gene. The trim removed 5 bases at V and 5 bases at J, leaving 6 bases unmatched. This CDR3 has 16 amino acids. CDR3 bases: TGTGCCAGCAGTGCTAGCGGGAGGGGGGATACCGGGGAGCTGTTTTTT. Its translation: CASSASGRGDTGELFF.

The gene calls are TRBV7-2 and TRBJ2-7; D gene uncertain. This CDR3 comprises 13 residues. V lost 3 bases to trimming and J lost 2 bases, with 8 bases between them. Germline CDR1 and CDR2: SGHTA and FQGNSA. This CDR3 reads CASSLAITYEQYF. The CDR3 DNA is TGTGCCAGCAGCTTGGCAATTACCTACGAGCAGTACTTC.

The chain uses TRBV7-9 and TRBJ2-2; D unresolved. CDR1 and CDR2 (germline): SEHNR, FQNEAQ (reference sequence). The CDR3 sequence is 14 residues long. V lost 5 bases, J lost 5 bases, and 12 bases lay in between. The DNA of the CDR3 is TGTGCCAGCAGCATCTCGACTCCGACCGGGGAGCTGTTTTTT. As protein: CASSISTPTGELFF.

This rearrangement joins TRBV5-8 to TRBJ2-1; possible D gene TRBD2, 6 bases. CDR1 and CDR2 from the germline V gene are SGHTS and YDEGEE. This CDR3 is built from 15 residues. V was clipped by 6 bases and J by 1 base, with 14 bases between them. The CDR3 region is CASTRGSRSYNEQFF. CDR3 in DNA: TGTGCCAGCACCCGGGGGAGTAGGTCCTACAATGAGCAGTTCTTC.

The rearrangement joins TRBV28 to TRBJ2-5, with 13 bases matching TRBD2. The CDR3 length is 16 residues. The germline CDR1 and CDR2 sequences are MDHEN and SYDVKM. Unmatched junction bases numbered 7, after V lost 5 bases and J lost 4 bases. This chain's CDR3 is CASSLPGLAGIETQYF. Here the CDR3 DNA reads TGTGCCAGCAGTCTTCCGGGACTAGCGGGGATAGAGACCCAGTACTTC.

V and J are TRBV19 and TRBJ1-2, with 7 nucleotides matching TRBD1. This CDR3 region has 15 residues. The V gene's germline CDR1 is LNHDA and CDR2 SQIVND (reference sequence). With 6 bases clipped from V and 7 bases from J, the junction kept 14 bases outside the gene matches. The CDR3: CASSLLGQAVSGYTF. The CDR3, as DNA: TGTGCCAGTAGCCTATTAGGACAGGCCGTCTCTGGCTACACCTTC. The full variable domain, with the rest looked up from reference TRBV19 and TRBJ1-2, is DGGITQSPKYLFRKEGQNVTLSCEQNLNHDAMYWYRQDPGQGLRLIYYSQIVNDFQKGDIAEGYSVSREKKESFPLTVTSAQKNPTAFYLCASSLLGQAVSGYTFGSGTRLTVV.

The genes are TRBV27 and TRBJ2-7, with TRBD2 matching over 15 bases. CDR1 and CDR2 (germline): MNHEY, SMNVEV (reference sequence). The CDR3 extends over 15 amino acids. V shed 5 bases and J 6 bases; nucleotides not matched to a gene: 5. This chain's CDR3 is CASSIGTSGRSEQYF. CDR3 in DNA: TGTGCCAGCAGTATAGGGACTAGCGGGAGGAGCGAGCAGTACTTC.

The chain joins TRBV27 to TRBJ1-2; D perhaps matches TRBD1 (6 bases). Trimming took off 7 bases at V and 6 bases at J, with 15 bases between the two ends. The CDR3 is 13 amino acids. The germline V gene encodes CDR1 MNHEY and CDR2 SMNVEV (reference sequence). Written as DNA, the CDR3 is TGTGCCAGCATACAGGGAGGGGAAAATGGCTACACCTTC. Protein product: CASIQGGENGYTF.

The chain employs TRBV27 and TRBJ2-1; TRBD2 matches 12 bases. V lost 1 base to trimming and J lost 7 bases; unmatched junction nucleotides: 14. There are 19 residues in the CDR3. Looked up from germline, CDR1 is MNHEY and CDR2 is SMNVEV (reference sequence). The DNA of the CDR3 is TGTGCCAGCAGTTTATACGGACTAGCGGGAAGGTCCTACATGAATGAGCAGTTCTTC. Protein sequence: CASSLYGLAGRSYMNEQFF.

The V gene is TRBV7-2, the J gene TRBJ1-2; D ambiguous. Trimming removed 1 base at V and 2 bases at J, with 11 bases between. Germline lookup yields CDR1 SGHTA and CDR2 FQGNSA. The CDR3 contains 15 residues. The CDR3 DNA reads TGTGCCAGCAGCTTAGGTCCGGGAATCAACTATGGCTACACCTTC. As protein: CASSLGPGINYGYTF.

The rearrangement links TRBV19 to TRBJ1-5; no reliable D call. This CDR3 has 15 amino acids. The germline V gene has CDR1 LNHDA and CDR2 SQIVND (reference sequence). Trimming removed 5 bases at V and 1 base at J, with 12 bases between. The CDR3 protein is CASSRRRGSNQPQHF. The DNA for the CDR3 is TGTGCCAGTAGTCGGCGGCGGGGAAGCAATCAGCCCCAGCATTTT.

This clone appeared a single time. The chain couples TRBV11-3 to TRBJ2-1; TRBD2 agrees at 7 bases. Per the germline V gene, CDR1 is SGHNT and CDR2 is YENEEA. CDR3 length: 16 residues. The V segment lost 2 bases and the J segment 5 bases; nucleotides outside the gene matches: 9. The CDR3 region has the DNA TGTGCCAGCAGCTTACTTTTGGCGGGAGCCAACAATGAGCAGTTCTTC. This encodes CASSLLLAGANNEQFF.